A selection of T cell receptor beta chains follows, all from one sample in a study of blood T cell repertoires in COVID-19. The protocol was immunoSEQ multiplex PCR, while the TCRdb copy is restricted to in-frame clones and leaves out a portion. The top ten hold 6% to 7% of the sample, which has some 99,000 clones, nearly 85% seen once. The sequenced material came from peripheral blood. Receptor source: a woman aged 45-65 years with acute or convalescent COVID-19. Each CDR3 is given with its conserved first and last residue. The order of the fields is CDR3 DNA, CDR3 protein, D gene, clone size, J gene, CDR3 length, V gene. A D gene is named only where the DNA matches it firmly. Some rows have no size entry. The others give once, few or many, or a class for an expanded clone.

CDR3 DNA: TGTGCCTGGAGTGTAGGCAGGCCCTACGAGCAGTACTTC
CDR3 protein: CAWSVGRPYEQYF
D gene: NA
clone size: few
J gene: TRBJ2-7
CDR3 length: 13
V gene: TRBV30

CDR3 DNA: TGTGCCATCAGTGAGTCGACTAGCGGGGGCAATGAGCAGTTCTTC
CDR3 protein: CAISESTSGGNEQFF
D gene: TRBD2
clone size: NA
J gene: TRBJ2-1
CDR3 length: 15
V gene: TRBV10-3

CDR3 DNA: TGTGCCAGCAGTTTCCCCGAAGGGGGTCTCAGAGGCTACACCTTC
CDR3 protein: CASSFPEGGLRGYTF
D gene: NA
clone size: NA
J gene: TRBJ1-2
CDR3 length: 15
V gene: TRBV2

CDR3 DNA: TGCGCCAGCAGCCACGACAGGGACGGTTCACCCCTCCACTTT
CDR3 protein: CASSHDRDGSPLHF
D gene: TRBD1
clone size: NA
J gene: TRBJ1-6
CDR3 length: 14
V gene: TRBV5-1

CDR3 DNA: TGTGCCAGCAGGACAGAGAGATATGGCTACACCTTC
CDR3 protein: CASRTERYGYTF
D gene: NA
clone size: NA
J gene: TRBJ1-2
CDR3 length: 12
V gene: TRBV4-2

CDR3 DNA: TGTGCCAGCAGACAGGGGAGAACCGGGGAGCTGTTTTTT
CDR3 protein: CASRQGRTGELFF
D gene: TRBD1
clone size: NA
J gene: TRBJ2-2
CDR3 length: 13
V gene: TRBV2

CDR3 DNA: TGTGCCAGCTCTGGGACTAGCGGGGGGGCCAATACGCAGTATTTT
CDR3 protein: CASSGTSGGANTQYF
D gene: TRBD2
clone size: NA
J gene: TRBJ2-3
CDR3 length: 15
V gene: TRBV2

CDR3 DNA: TGTGCCATCAGGGAGACAGGGTTGGGGACTGAAGCTTTCTTT
CDR3 protein: CAIRETGLGTEAFF
D gene: TRBD1
clone size: NA
J gene: TRBJ1-1
CDR3 length: 14
V gene: TRBV10-3

CDR3 DNA: TGTGCCGGTAGAATGAACACTGAAGCTTTCTTT
CDR3 protein: CAGRMNTEAFF
D gene: NA
clone size: NA
J gene: TRBJ1-1
CDR3 length: 11
V gene: TRBV2

CDR3 DNA: TGTGCCACCAGTGATTTGGGGCAGAGAGATGGCTACACCTTC
CDR3 protein: CATSDLGQRDGYTF
D gene: NA
clone size: NA
J gene: TRBJ1-2
CDR3 length: 14
V gene: TRBV24-1

CDR3 DNA: TGCGCCAGCACCGTGACAGGGGGGGTCTACGAGCAGTACTTC
CDR3 protein: CASTVTGGVYEQYF
D gene: TRBD1
clone size: NA
J gene: TRBJ2-7
CDR3 length: 14
V gene: TRBV5-1

CDR3 DNA: TGTGCCAGCAGCTCCGGGGTAGCGGCTCCCACAGATACGCAGTATTTT
CDR3 protein: CASSSGVAAPTDTQYF
D gene: NA
clone size: few
J gene: TRBJ2-3
CDR3 length: 16
V gene: TRBV9

CDR3 DNA: TGTGCCAGCAGCCGACAGGGAAATGCTGGAAACACCATATATTTT
CDR3 protein: CASSRQGNAGNTIYF
D gene: TRBD1
clone size: NA
J gene: TRBJ1-3
CDR3 length: 15
V gene: TRBV3-1/TRBV3-2